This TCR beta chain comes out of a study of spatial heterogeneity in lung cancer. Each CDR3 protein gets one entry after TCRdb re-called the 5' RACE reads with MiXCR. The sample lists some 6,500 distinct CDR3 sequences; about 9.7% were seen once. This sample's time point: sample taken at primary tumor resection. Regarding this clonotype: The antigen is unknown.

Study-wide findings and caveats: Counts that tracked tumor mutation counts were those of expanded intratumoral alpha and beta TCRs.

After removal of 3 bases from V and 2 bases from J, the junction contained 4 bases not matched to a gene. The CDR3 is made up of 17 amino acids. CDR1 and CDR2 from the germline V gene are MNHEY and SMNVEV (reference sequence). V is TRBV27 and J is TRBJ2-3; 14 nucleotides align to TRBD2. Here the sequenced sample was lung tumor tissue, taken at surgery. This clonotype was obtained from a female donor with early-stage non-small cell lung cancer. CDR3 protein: CASSFGLAGGFTDTQYF. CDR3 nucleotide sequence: TGTGCCAGCAGTTTTGGACTAGCGGGGGGATTCACAGATACGCAGTATTTT.